The 30 T cell receptor beta chains listed next were all sequenced from one sample in a study of regulatory T cells in long-lasting Graves disease. To make TCR beta libraries, researchers used iRepertoire HTBI primers and Arm-PCR of CDR3 regions. Each CDR3 protein gets one entry after TCRdb re-called the multiplex PCR reads with MiXCR. In the table there are 350,000 to 500,000 distinct CDR3 sequences, about a sixth of which are singletons. Time point reported: newly diagnosed GD, antithyroid drugs for less than 3 months. From RNA extracted from PBMCs, the TCR library was made. The same sample was also used in a study of T cells in Graves' hyperthyroidism and ophthalmopathy.

The starting material was peripheral blood mononuclear cells (PBMCs), obtained at new diagnosis, from a patient treated with antithyroid drugs. These receptors were collected from a woman in her late teens or twenties with Graves disease.

In its sample, this clonotype was seen many times. The chain is built from TRBV2 and TRBJ2-7, with 7 bases aligning to TRBD1. There are 15 residues in the CDR3. V was pared by 3 bases and J by 9 bases, with 14 bases of the junction left unmatched. CDR1 and CDR2 (germline): SNHLY, FYNNEI. CDR3 coding DNA: TGTGCCAGCAGTGAGTTGGGACAGACGGGCAGGGGGCAGTACTTC. As protein: CASSELGQTGRGQYF.

The chain uses TRBV13 and TRBJ1-6; tentatively, D is TRBD1 (5 bases). The CDR3 spans 20 residues. CDR1 is PRHDT, CDR2 FYEKMQ, per germline (reference sequence). Trimming pared 1 base from V and 0 bases from J, leaving 19 bases between. CDR3 sequence (DNA): TGTGCCAGCAGCTTAGCGGGGCGGGTCTCATCGAGCTCCTATAATTCACCCCTCCACTTT. This encodes CASSLAGRVSSSSYNSPLHF.

V usage is TRBV20-1 and J usage is TRBJ2-1; maybe TRBD2 (5 bases). Germline V CDR1 and CDR2: DFQATT, SNEGSKA (reference sequence). The CDR3 consists of 14 residues. V was cut by 0 bases and J by 11 bases, with 17 bases left in between. The chain's CDR3 is CSARDPPGSDQQFF. The CDR3 bases are TGCAGTGCTAGAGACCCACCGGGAAGTGACCAGCAGTTCTTC.

This clonotype was recorded many times. The CDR3: CSSRLDYEQYF. The CDR3 nucleotides are TGCAGTTCAAGACTAGACTACGAGCAGTACTTC. The rearrangement joins TRBV20-1 to TRBJ2-7, with a tentative D call TRBD2 (6 bases). The germline V gene encodes CDR1 DFQATT and CDR2 SNEGSKA (reference sequence). The CDR3 is 11 residues long. Trimming cost V 8 bases and J 3 bases, with 11 bases left between them.

This clonotype was seen repeatedly, ten times or more. The J gene is TRBJ2-2, the V gene TRBV28; D is perhaps TRBD1 (6 bases). The CDR3 sequence is 14 residues long. Deletions cut 7 bases from V and 4 bases from J, with 13 bases between. Germline values: CDR1 MDHEN, CDR2 SYDVKM. CDR3 bases: TGTGCCAGCACCCGCAGGGGTTTCACCGGGGAGCTGTTTTTT. Translating it yields CASTRRGFTGELFF.

The chain uses TRBV19 and TRBJ2-2, with 10 bases that match TRBD1. V lost 8 bases and J lost 4; bases outside the gene matches: 7. CDR1 is LNHDA and CDR2 is SQIVND in the germline V gene (reference sequence). CDR3 length: 15 residues. CDR3 in DNA: TGTGCCAGTGGAGACAGGGGGCGGTCCACCGGGGAGCTGTTTTTT. Residues: CASGDRGRSTGELFF.

The table lists this clonotype with many counts. The chain uses TRBV18 and TRBJ2-1; D not resolved. Trimming cost V 0 bases and J 2 bases, with 11 bases left between them. Germline assignment: CDR1 KGHSH and CDR2 LQKENI. The CDR3 spans 16 residues. For the CDR3, the DNA is TGTGCCAGCTCACCACCCTTGGCGCAACCCTACAATGAGCAGTTCTTC. Translation gives CASSPPLAQPYNEQFF.

This clonotype has a count of ten or more. The chain links TRBV28 to TRBJ2-2; D remains ambiguous. Germline V gene lookup returns CDR1 MDHEN and CDR2 SYDVKM. Between the trimmed V and J ends, which lost 5 bases and 4 bases, there was a span of 11 bases. The CDR3 runs to 14 residues. CDR3 DNA: TGTGCCAGCAGTCTCCCCGTTACCACCGGGGAGCTGTTTTTT. It translates to CASSLPVTTGELFF. Looking up the rest from reference TRBV28 and TRBJ2-2 gives the full variable domain: DVKVTQSSRYLVKRTGEKVFLECVQDMDHENMFWYRQDPGLGLRLIYFSYDVKMKEKGDIPEGYSVSREKKERFSLILESASTNQTSMYLCASSLPVTTGELFFGEGSRLTVL.

As to this clonotype: An end of the junction differs from the germline gene, which may be a read error. The V gene is TRBV7-3, the J gene TRBJ1-1; the D gene is possibly TRBD1 (5 bases). Germline CDR1 reads SGHTA; CDR2 reads FQGTGA. The CDR3 totals 14 residues. CDR3 sequence (DNA): TGTGCCAGCAGCTTAAATGGGGGACGTAGTGAAGTTTTCTTT. Encoded protein: CASSLNGGRSEVFF.

The chain recombines TRBV19 with TRBJ2-5, with no clear D. This CDR3 comprises 14 residues. The germline V and J ends were trimmed by 1 base and 2 bases, with 8 bases remaining between them. Germline V gene sequence: CDR1 LNHDA, CDR2 SQIVND (reference sequence). In DNA form, the CDR3 reads TGTGCCAGTAGTATAGCTGGCAGACAAGAGACCCAGTACTTC. It codes for CASSIAGRQETQYF. The variable domain in full, with the rest retrieved from reference TRBV19 and TRBJ2-5, is DGGITQSPKYLFRKEGQNVTLSCEQNLNHDAMYWYRQDPGQGLRLIYYSQIVNDFQKGDIAEGYSVSREKKESFPLTVTSAQKNPTAFYLCASSIAGRQETQYFGPGTRLLVL.

Ten or more counts support this clonotype. The rearrangement uses TRBV20-1 and TRBJ1-5; D is ambiguous. Germline-derived CDR1 and CDR2 are DFQATT and SNEGSKA (reference sequence). The CDR3 runs to 12 residues. Between the trimmed V and J ends, which lost 8 bases and 0 bases, there was a span of 8 bases. CDR3 nucleotide sequence: TGCAGTATCGCTAATAGCAATCAGCCCCAGCATTTT. It translates to CSIANSNQPQHF.

The table lists this clonotype with a few counts. This chain joins TRBV20-1 and TRBJ2-1; 9 bases match TRBD2. The CDR3 totals 15 residues. Per the germline V gene, CDR1 is DFQATT and CDR2 is SNEGSKA (reference sequence). With 0 bases clipped from V and 9 bases from J, the junction kept 9 bases outside the gene matches. The CDR3, as DNA: TGCAGTGCTAGAGATACTGCGGGAGGGCCAGGTGAGCAGTTCTTC. Its protein product is CSARDTAGGPGEQFF.

There are a few counts of this clonotype. The genes are TRBV4-2 and TRBJ1-6, with D uncertain. Trimming pared 2 bases from V and 5 bases from J, leaving 10 bases between. The CDR3 length is 15 residues. The V gene's germline CDR1 is LGHNA and CDR2 YNFKEQ. The DNA of the CDR3 is TGTGCCAGCAGCCAATGGACTGAAGATAATTCACCCCTCCACTTT. This sequence encodes CASSQWTEDNSPLHF.

About this clonotype: This clone may be a read error of a much larger clone one base away. This chain connects TRBV20-1 to TRBJ2-1, with unresolved D. V shed 2 bases and J shed 10 bases, with 18 bases lying between them. Germline loops: CDR1 DFQATT, CDR2 SNEGSKA (reference sequence). CDR3 size: 14 residues. The chain's CDR3 is CSARPLTTTGEQFF. The CDR3 coding sequence is TGCAGTGCTAGACCATTGACGACAACTGGCGAGCAGTTCTTC.

This clonotype showed up just a few times. The chain links TRBV5-1 to TRBJ1-4; no clear D gene. CDR1 and CDR2 from the germline V gene are SGHRS and YFSETQ. With 2 bases removed from V and 7 bases from J, the gap between germline ends came to 21 bases. The CDR3 loop spans 17 amino acids. DNA for the CDR3: TGCGCCAGCAGCTTATTGATCAGACCCGAGGGCGGTGAAAAACTGTTTTTT. This sequence encodes CASSLLIRPEGGEKLFF.

As to this clonotype: This may be a read error, as it is one base from a much larger clone. This chain links TRBV27 with TRBJ2-1, with 8 bases lining up with TRBD2. The germline gives CDR1 MNHEY, CDR2 SMNVEV (reference sequence). V trimming: 3 bases; J trimming: 10 bases; junction bases outside the gene matches: 8. This CDR3 region has 14 residues. DNA of the CDR3: TGTGCCAGCAGTTTCCGTAGCGGGATGGACGAGCAGTTCTTC. Translation gives CASSFRSGMDEQFF.

This clonotype was seen more than once but under ten times. The V gene is TRBV27, the J gene TRBJ2-2; 9 nucleotides line up with TRBD2. Germline loops: CDR1 MNHEY, CDR2 SMNVEV (reference sequence). The V and J ends lost 8 bases and 6 bases, in that order; junction bases with no gene match: 7. This CDR3 has 14 amino acids. The CDR3 reads CASGRGTSPGELFF. The CDR3 DNA follows: TGTGCCAGCGGTCGCGGGACTAGCCCCGGGGAGCTGTTTTTT.

This clonotype was counted many times. The chain combines TRBV7-2 with TRBJ2-7, with 7 positions matching TRBD2. CDR3 length: 16 amino acids. J gave up 0 bases and V 1 base, and 6 bases lay outside the gene matches. From germline, CDR1 is SGHTA and CDR2 FQGNSA. DNA for the CDR3: TGTGCCAGCAGCTTAGGGGGGGGGACTCCCTCCTACGAGCAGTACTTC. This encodes CASSLGGGTPSYEQYF.

This clonotype was observed at least ten times. The chain uses TRBV27 and TRBJ2-5; TRBD1 agrees at 9 bases. Trimming took 6 bases from V and 5 from J; bases not matched to a gene: 10. CDR3 length: 15 amino acids. Germline loops: CDR1 MNHEY, CDR2 SMNVEV (reference sequence). The CDR3 loop reads CASSDGTGPLETQYF. The CDR3 DNA sequence: TGTGCCAGCAGCGACGGGACAGGGCCCCTTGAGACCCAGTACTTC.

The table lists this clonotype with a few counts. This rearrangement joins TRBV7-9 to TRBJ2-7; TRBD2 aligns across 13 bases. The germline V gene has CDR1 SEHNR and CDR2 FQNEAQ (reference sequence). The CDR3 has 15 amino acids. V was pared by 5 bases and J by 3 bases, with 4 bases of the junction left unmatched. DNA of the CDR3: TGTGCCAGCAGCCTACTAGCGGGAGGGTTCTACGAGCAGTACTTC. It codes for CASSLLAGGFYEQYF.

This clonotype appeared many times. The chain couples TRBV28 to TRBJ2-1, with D uncertain. CDR1 is MDHEN, CDR2 SYDVKM, per germline. The V gene lost 10 bases and the J gene lost 6 bases, with 19 bases spanning the gap. This CDR3 is built from 14 residues. The CDR3 is CATVVPSPGNEQFF. In nucleotides, the CDR3 is TGTGCCACAGTTGTCCCTTCCCCCGGCAATGAGCAGTTCTTC. The whole variable domain, remainder taken from reference TRBV28 and TRBJ2-1, is DVKVTQSSRYLVKRTGEKVFLECVQDMDHENMFWYRQDPGLGLRLIYFSYDVKMKEKGDIPEGYSVSREKKERFSLILESASTNQTSMYLCATVVPSPGNEQFFGPGTRLTVL.

The chain has TRBV12-3 or TRBV12-4 and TRBJ2-3; D unclear. The germline V and J ends were trimmed by 6 bases and 4 bases, with 11 bases remaining between them. The CDR3 is 13 residues long. In DNA, the CDR3 is TGTGCCAGCAGGCCCCCTGAGGCAGATACGCAGTATTTT. This sequence encodes CASRPPEADTQYF.

This clonotype occurred a few times. CDR3 residues: CSARRQGGDGELFF. For the CDR3, the DNA is TGCAGTGCTAGGAGACAGGGAGGCGACGGGGAGCTGTTTTTT. The chain uses TRBV20-1 and TRBJ2-2; a weak D match, TRBD1 (7 bases). Germline V lookup: CDR1 DFQATT, CDR2 SNEGSKA (reference sequence). This CDR3 has 14 amino acids. V gave up 3 bases and J gave up 7 bases, with 15 bases separating them.

This clonotype was counted only a few times. The V and J genes are TRBV5-4 and TRBJ2-2; 16 bases are shared with TRBD2. V dropped 4 bases and J dropped 5; count of bases not matched to a gene: 8. CDR3 length equals 18 residues. Germline V gene data show CDR1 as SGHNT and CDR2 as YYREEE (reference sequence). The CDR3 region has the DNA TGTGCCAGCAGCCCCGGGACTAGCGGGAGGGCCCGGACCGGGGAGCTGTTTTTT. It yields the protein CASSPGTSGRARTGELFF.

In its sample, this clonotype was seen many times. The chain employs TRBV28 and TRBJ2-1, with 11 bases aligning to TRBD2. Trimming took 1 base from V and 5 from J; bases not matched to a gene: 1. The CDR3 length is 15 residues. Germline V lookup: CDR1 MDHEN, CDR2 SYDVKM. CDR3 sequence: CASSLLLAGDNEQFF. Here the CDR3 DNA reads TGTGCCAGCAGTTTATTACTAGCGGGAGACAATGAGCAGTTCTTC.

This clonotype came up many times. This sequence joins TRBV7-2 and TRBJ2-1; 12 positions match TRBD1. The CDR3 contains 16 residues. J was trimmed by 9 bases and V by 5 bases; bases with no gene match: 11. From germline, CDR1 is SGHTA and CDR2 FQGNSA. CDR3 sequence (DNA): TGTGCCAGCAGCACCCGCCGGGACAGGGGGCTCGGTGAGCAGTTCTTC. Protein sequence: CASSTRRDRGLGEQFF.

This clonotype was picked up a small number of times. The rearrangement uses TRBV7-9 and TRBJ1-2, with D unresolved. Germline lookup yields CDR1 SEHNR and CDR2 FQNEAQ (reference sequence). V dropped 2 bases and J dropped 4 bases, with 8 bases sitting between them. The CDR3 runs to 13 residues. The CDR3 DNA reads TGTGCCAGCAGCTTAATGGGTGGCTATGGCTACACCTTC. Amino acids: CASSLMGGYGYTF.

This clonotype has a handful of counts. The chain combines TRBV4-3 with TRBJ2-1; 7 bases map to TRBD1. Per the germline V gene, CDR1 is LGHNA and CDR2 is YSLEER. This CDR3 region has 14 residues. With 0 bases clipped from V and 8 bases from J, the junction kept 4 bases outside the gene matches. In nucleotides, the CDR3 is TGCGCCAGCAGCCAAGATTTCGACAGGGATGAGCAGTTCTTC. Protein: CASSQDFDRDEQFF.

To note about this clonotype: Being one base from a much bigger clone, this may be a read error. Because the CDR3 is missing its conserved closing phenylalanine or tryptophan, this is likely a read error. The chain has TRBV7-9 and TRBJ2-7, with 9 bases lining up with TRBD1. V lost 4 bases to trimming and J lost 4 bases; unmatched junction nucleotides: 5. The germline gives CDR1 SEHNR, CDR2 FQNEAQ (reference sequence). CDR3 length: 14 amino acids. CDR3 protein: CASSWTGAGYEQYL. CDR3 DNA sequence: TGTGCCAGCAGCTGGACAGGGGCGGGATACGAGCAGTACTTG.

This clonotype was found many times. The rearrangement links TRBV12-3 or TRBV12-4 to TRBJ2-3; TRBD1 matches at 7 bases. V gave up 7 bases and J gave up 2 bases; unmatched junction bases: 9. The length of the CDR3 is 15 residues. The CDR3 protein is CASIPGQALTDTQYF. CDR3 nucleotide sequence: TGTGCCAGCATTCCCGGACAGGCGCTCACAGATACGCAGTATTTT.